The 12 T cell receptor beta chains given below trace back to one sample, sequenced in a study of T cells in Graves' hyperthyroidism and ophthalmopathy. There were TCR beta CDR3 regions amplified from RNA transcripts. TCR CDR3 underwent first-round RT-PCR with the HTBI primer set. TCRdb redid the calling of the multiplex PCR reads with MiXCR, one entry per CDR3 protein. This sample has 650,000 to 850,000 distinct CDR3 sequences, with roughly a sixth found just once. The sequencing input was blood. These receptors came from a woman aged 45-60 years with Graves' hyperthyroidism that later progressed to Graves' ophthalmopathy.

This clonotype came up many times. V is TRBV28 and J is TRBJ1-1, with D possibly TRBD1 on 5 matching bases. V lost 2 bases, J lost 6 bases, and 16 bases lay in between. In germline, CDR1 is MDHEN, CDR2 SYDVKM. There are 15 residues in the CDR3. Written as DNA, the CDR3 is TGTGCCAGCAGTTTAGACACCAGGGAGGGCTCTGAAGCTTTCTTT. Translation: CASSLDTREGSEAFF.

The table lists this clonotype with many counts. The V call is TRBV5-1, the J call TRBJ2-1; 10 bases agree with TRBD1. CDR3 length: 16 residues. Germline CDR1 SGHRS, CDR2 YFSETQ. After removal of 3 bases from V and 2 bases from J, the junction contained 5 bases not matched to a gene. The CDR3 DNA sequence: TGCGCCAGCAGCTCCCCCGGGACAGGGGCCTACAATGAGCAGTTCTTC. This sequence encodes CASSSPGTGAYNEQFF.

The V gene is TRBV20-1, the J gene TRBJ1-2, with 7 bases matching TRBD1. The CDR3 consists of 17 residues. J lost 0 bases, V lost 0 bases, and 10 bases had no gene match. Germline V gene lookup returns CDR1 DFQATT and CDR2 SNEGSKA (reference sequence). This CDR3 is CSARDAARGLSNYGYTF. The CDR3 DNA reads TGCAGTGCTAGAGATGCCGCCAGGGGGTTATCTAACTATGGCTACACCTTC.

There are many counts of this clonotype. V and J are TRBV3-1 and TRBJ1-2, with D possibly being TRBD1 (5 bases). The CDR3 loop spans 14 amino acids. CDR1 LGHDT and CDR2 YNNKEL come from the germline V gene (reference sequence). V lost 0 bases and J lost 9, with 14 bases in between. In nucleotides, the CDR3 is TGTGCCAGCAGCCAAGATGCCAGAAGGGGAAGCTACACCTTC. Its translation: CASSQDARRGSYTF.

This clonotype has a count of ten or more. This chain joins TRBV2 and TRBJ2-1; no clear D gene. Looked up from germline, CDR1 is SNHLY and CDR2 is FYNNEI. V lost 6 bases, J lost 9 bases, and 15 bases lay in between. This CDR3 is 13 amino acids long. The CDR3 DNA reads as TGTGCCAGCAGCGGAACTCCGCCCACTGAGCAGTTCTTC. It codes for CASSGTPPTEQFF.

CDR3 amino acids: CASSLRGQGPHGYTF. CDR3 bases: TGTGCCAGCAGCTTAAGGGGGCAGGGTCCACATGGCTACACCTTC. The gene calls are TRBV7-9 and TRBJ1-2; the match to TRBD1 covers 7 bases. Germline V gene lookup returns CDR1 SEHNR and CDR2 FQNEAQ (reference sequence). This CDR3 region has 15 residues. The V gene end was trimmed by 2 bases and the J gene end by 6 bases; junction bases not matched to a gene: 9. The full variable domain, its missing parts supplied by reference TRBV7-9 and TRBJ1-2, is DTGVSQNPRHKITKRGQNVTFRCDPISEHNRLYWYRQTLGQGPEFLTYFQNEAQLEKSRLLSDRFSAERPKGSFSTLEIQRTEQGDSAMYLCASSLRGQGPHGYTFGSGTRLTVV.

This rearrangement joins TRBV20-1 to TRBJ1-2; TRBD1 aligns across 7 bases. CDR3 length: 15 residues. V trimming: 6 bases; J trimming: 4 bases; junction bases outside the gene matches: 14. CDR1 and CDR2 (germline): DFQATT, SNEGSKA (reference sequence). The CDR3 sequence is CSARPKQGSSYGYTF. The CDR3 nucleotides are TGCAGTGCAAGACCCAAACAGGGGTCAAGCTATGGCTACACCTTC.

This clonotype was counted a few times. The genes are TRBV4-1 and TRBJ1-1; the match to TRBD1 covers 8 bases. Germline V gene data show CDR1 as MGHRA and CDR2 as YSYEKL. The CDR3 extends over 15 amino acids. With 4 bases clipped from V and 7 bases from J, the junction kept 11 bases outside the gene matches. CDR3: CASSLADRETDEAFF. In DNA, the CDR3 is TGCGCCAGCAGCCTAGCGGACAGGGAGACAGATGAAGCTTTCTTT.

This clonotype was recorded many times. The chain combines TRBV3-1 with TRBJ2-1; 7 nucleotides align to TRBD1. Germline V CDR1 and CDR2: LGHDT, YNNKEL (reference sequence). Losses at the gene ends were 2 bases for V and 5 bases for J; bases not matched to a gene: 6. The CDR3 has 15 residues. CDR3 sequence reads: CASSQHRDRDNEQFF. In nucleotides, the CDR3 is TGTGCCAGCAGCCAACACCGGGACAGAGACAATGAGCAGTTCTTC.

The table lists this clonotype with many counts. The gene calls are TRBV5-8 and TRBJ2-7; D might be TRBD1 or TRBD2, each matching 5 bases. V gave up 1 base and J gave up 2 bases, with 13 bases separating them. Germline V lookup: CDR1 SGHTS, CDR2 YDEGEE. The CDR3 sequence is 15 residues long. The CDR3 coding sequence is TGTGCCAGCAGCTTGTGGGGGTTCGCAGCCTACGAGCAGTACTTC. Its translation is CASSLWGFAAYEQYF.

This clonotype was observed a handful of times. The chain links TRBV27 to TRBJ1-5, with D possibly TRBD1 on 5 matching bases. Germline lookup yields CDR1 MNHEY and CDR2 SMNVEV (reference sequence). V was clipped by 6 bases and J by 3 bases, with 18 bases between them. This CDR3 is 16 amino acids long. The CDR3 region is CASSLGSGVDNQPQHF. The CDR3 DNA reads as TGTGCCAGCAGCCTAGGGTCGGGGGTAGACAATCAGCCCCAGCATTTT.

This clonotype appeared many times. CDR3 nucleotides: TGTGCCAGCAGCTTAGAGCACAGGTTGGGCACTGAAGCTTTCTTT. Translating it yields CASSLEHRLGTEAFF. This chain uses TRBV11-3 with TRBJ1-1; weak D call: TRBD1 (5 bases). The CDR3 runs to 15 residues. The V end was cut by 0 bases, the J end by 4 bases, with 12 bases between. In germline, CDR1 is SGHNT, CDR2 YENEEA. Using reference TRBV11-3 and TRBJ1-1 for the parts outside the CDR3, the full variable domain is EAGVVQSPRYKIIEKKQPVAFWCNPISGHNTLYWYLQNLGQGPELLIRYENEEAVDDSQLPKDRFSAERLKGVDSTLKIQPAELGDSAVYLCASSLEHRLGTEAFFGQGTRLTVV.